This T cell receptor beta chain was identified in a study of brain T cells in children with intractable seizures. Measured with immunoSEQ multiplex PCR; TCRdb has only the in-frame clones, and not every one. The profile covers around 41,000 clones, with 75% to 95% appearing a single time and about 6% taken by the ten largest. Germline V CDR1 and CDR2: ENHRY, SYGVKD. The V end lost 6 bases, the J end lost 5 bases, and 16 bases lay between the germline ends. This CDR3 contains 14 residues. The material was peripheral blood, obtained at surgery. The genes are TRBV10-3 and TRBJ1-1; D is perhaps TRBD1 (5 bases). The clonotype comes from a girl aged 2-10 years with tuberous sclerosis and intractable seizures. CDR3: CAISPAGGKTEAFF. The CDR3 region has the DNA TGTGCCATCAGCCCCGCGGGGGGGAAGACTGAAGCTTTCTTT.